The 12 T cell receptor beta chains in this list originate from one sample, sequenced in a study of identifying expanded T cells in peripheral blood. Generated by immunoSEQ multiplex PCR, the TCRdb table keeps only in-frame clones and is missing some. The sample records about 85,000 clones, 70% to 90% being singletons. The specimen was blood. These receptors were collected from a person between 18 and 75 years old in good health.

The V call is TRBV19, the J call TRBJ1-2; a possible D gene is TRBD1 (6 bases). Germline CDR1 reads LNHDA; CDR2 reads SQIVND (reference sequence). The length of the CDR3 is 13 residues. V was shortened by 5 bases and J by 1 base, with 8 bases between the two germline ends. As DNA, the CDR3 is TGTGCCAGTAGTCTGGACAGTAACTATGGCTACACCTTC. It translates to CASSLDSNYGYTF.

The table lists this clone with a count of one. The J gene is TRBJ1-1, the V gene TRBV19; no clear D. The length of the CDR3 is 12 residues. The V gene lost 5 bases and the J gene lost 3 bases, with 7 bases spanning the gap. Germline CDR1 and CDR2: LNHDA and SQIVND (reference sequence). CDR3 nucleotide sequence: TGTGCCAGTAGTGTAGGATACACTGAAGCTTTCTTT. It is translated as CASSVGYTEAFF. The full variable domain, its missing parts supplied by reference TRBV19 and TRBJ1-1, is DGGITQSPKYLFRKEGQNVTLSCEQNLNHDAMYWYRQDPGQGLRLIYYSQIVNDFQKGDIAEGYSVSREKKESFPLTVTSAQKNPTAFYLCASSVGYTEAFFGQGTRLTVV.

This chain joins TRBV7-2 and TRBJ2-7; perhaps TRBD2 as D (5 bases). The ends were cut back, 1 base at V and 2 bases at J, with 9 bases in the middle. CDR1 is SGHTA and CDR2 is FQGNSA in the germline V gene. This CDR3 has 14 amino acids. The DNA of the CDR3 is TGTGCCAGCAGCTTAGAGGCGGGTCCCTACGAGCAGTACTTC. This encodes CASSLEAGPYEQYF.

The genes are TRBV11-2 and TRBJ2-7; 8 nucleotides align to TRBD2. The germline V gene encodes CDR1 SGHAT and CDR2 FQNNGV. The J segment lost 1 base and the V segment lost 5 bases, leaving 10 bases of the junction unmatched. This CDR3 is 16 amino acids long. CDR3 coding DNA: TGTGCCAGCAGCCACCCCCGAGCGGGAGTGTCCTACGAGCAGTACTTC. This encodes CASSHPRAGVSYEQYF. Full variable domain (missing parts from reference TRBV11-2 and TRBJ2-7): EAGVAQSPRYKIIEKRQSVAFWCNPISGHATLYWYQQILGQGPKLLIQFQNNGVVDDSQLPKDRFSAERLKGVDSTLKIQPAKLEDSAVYLCASSHPRAGVSYEQYFGPGTRLTVT.

This chain connects TRBV9 to TRBJ2-1, with 9 bases fitting TRBD2. CDR1 is SGDLS, CDR2 YYNGEE, per germline. V trimming: 3 bases; J trimming: 8 bases; junction bases outside the gene matches: 15. The CDR3 consists of 17 residues. The CDR3 DNA reads TGTGCCAGCAGCGAAGGCTTTTTGGCGGGAGGGACCCATGAGCAGTTCTTC. As protein: CASSEGFLAGGTHEQFF.

Comment on this clone: At one end the junction does not follow the germline gene, possibly because of a read error. This chain links TRBV7-4 with TRBJ2-7, with a weak D call TRBD2 (6 bases). Germline-derived CDR1 and CDR2 are SGHVT and SQSDAQ. CDR3 length equals 14 residues. The CDR3 DNA is TGTGCTAGCAGCTTAGCGGTGGGGAACTACGAGCAGTACTTC. This translates into CASSLAVGNYEQYF.

The chain combines TRBV23-1 with TRBJ1-2; D perhaps matches TRBD1 (6 bases). TRBV23-1 counts as an open reading frame of uncertain function. The CDR3 length is 17 residues. Trimming took 2 bases from V and 1 from J, leaving 17 bases between them. The CDR3 sequence: CASSQRPTGTDNYGYTF. The CDR3 DNA reads as TGCGCCAGCAGTCAACGCCCAACAGGGACCGATAACTATGGCTACACCTTC.

This clone was picked up a small number of times. This chain connects TRBV7-2 to TRBJ1-6; D may be TRBD1 (5 bases). From germline, CDR1 is SGHTA and CDR2 FQGNSA. Trimming pared 3 bases from V and 8 bases from J, leaving 11 bases between. The CDR3 has 14 amino acids. The CDR3 spells CASSFGRDHSPLHF. CDR3 nucleotide sequence: TGTGCCAGCAGCTTTGGCAGGGATCATTCACCCCTCCACTTT.

The rearrangement links TRBV28 to TRBJ1-1; no firm D call. Trimming left V 8 bases short and J 3 bases short, with 10 bases between. This CDR3 is built from 12 residues. Germline lookup yields CDR1 MDHEN and CDR2 SYDVKM. The CDR3 coding sequence is TGTGCCAGCTTGTCTCGGGACACTGAAGCTTTCTTT. It encodes CASLSRDTEAFF.

The chain uses TRBV7-2 and TRBJ2-6; the D gene is possibly TRBD1 (5 bases). The CDR3 has 16 amino acids. Deletions cut 2 bases from V and 0 bases from J, with 8 bases between. CDR1 SGHTA and CDR2 FQGNSA come from the germline V gene. CDR3 residues: CASSLRQLSGANVLTF. The CDR3 DNA reads TGTGCCAGCAGCTTAAGACAGCTCTCTGGGGCCAACGTCCTGACTTTC.

V and J are TRBV4-3 and TRBJ1-1, with D unclear. CDR3 length: 14 residues. The V end was cut by 0 bases, the J end by 2 bases, with 7 bases between. Germline CDR1 and CDR2: LGHNA and YSLEER. The CDR3 reads CASSQDRANTEAFF. Here the CDR3 DNA reads TGCGCCAGCAGCCAAGATCGGGCAAACACTGAAGCTTTCTTT.

V gene TRBV7-9 combines with J gene TRBJ2-1; D not resolved. This CDR3 region has 13 residues. The germline gives CDR1 SEHNR, CDR2 FQNEAQ (reference sequence). V gave up 2 bases and J gave up 9 bases, with 11 bases separating them. This chain's CDR3 is CASSLSENSEQFF. In DNA, the CDR3 is TGTGCCAGCAGCTTATCAGAAAATAGTGAGCAGTTCTTC.